The present T cell receptor beta chain was sequenced within a study of blood T cell repertoires in COVID-19. Study information: The study drew acute and convalescent COVID-19 samples from the United States, Italy and Spain. Sources were T cells, B-cell-depleted T cells, or PBMCs; the material itself was cDNA or gDNA.

In the original analysis: Reference gene primer amplification gave nucleated cell count estimates. Assay: immunoSEQ multiplex PCR; the TCRdb copy retains only in-frame clones and omits some. That table is the source of V, J and clone size, and D and trimming were worked out from the DNA. The repertoire holds around 150,000 clones, with approximately 95% as singletons. This CDR3 region has 11 residues. Germline values: CDR1 KGHSH, CDR2 LQKENI. Trimming pared 10 bases from V and 5 bases from J, leaving 11 bases between. This sequence joins TRBV18 and TRBJ1-1; perhaps TRBD1 as D (5 bases). This sequence originates from a woman between 50 and 59 years old with acute or convalescent COVID-19. Sequencing input: peripheral blood. The CDR3 spells CATSGGTEAFF. The CDR3 region has the DNA TGTGCCACGTCGGGGGGAACTGAAGCTTTCTTT.